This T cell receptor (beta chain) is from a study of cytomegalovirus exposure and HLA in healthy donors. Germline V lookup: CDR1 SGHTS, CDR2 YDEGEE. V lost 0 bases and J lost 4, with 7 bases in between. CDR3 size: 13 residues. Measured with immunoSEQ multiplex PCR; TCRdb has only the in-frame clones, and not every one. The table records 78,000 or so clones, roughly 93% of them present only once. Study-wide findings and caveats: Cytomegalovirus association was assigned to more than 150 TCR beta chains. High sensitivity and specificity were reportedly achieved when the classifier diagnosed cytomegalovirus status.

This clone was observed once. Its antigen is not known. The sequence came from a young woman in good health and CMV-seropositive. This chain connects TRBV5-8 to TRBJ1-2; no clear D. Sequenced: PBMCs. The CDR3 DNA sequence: TGTGCCAGCAGCTTGGCGGGAATCTATGGCTACACCTTC. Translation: CASSLAGIYGYTF.